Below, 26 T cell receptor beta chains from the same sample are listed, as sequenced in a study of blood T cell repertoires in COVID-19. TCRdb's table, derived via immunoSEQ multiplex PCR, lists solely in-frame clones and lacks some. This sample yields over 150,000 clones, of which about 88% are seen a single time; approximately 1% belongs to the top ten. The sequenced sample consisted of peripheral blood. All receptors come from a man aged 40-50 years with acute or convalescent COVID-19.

The DNA for the CDR3 is TGTGCCAGCAGCTTAAAAGGGGGCACTGAAGCTTTCTTT. Amino acid sequence: CASSLKGGTEAFF. The rearrangement links TRBV7-3 to TRBJ1-1; the D gene is possibly TRBD1 (6 bases). Germline V gives CDR1 SGHTA, CDR2 FQGTGA. V lost 1 base, J lost 4 bases, and 7 bases lay in between. The length of the CDR3 is 13 residues.

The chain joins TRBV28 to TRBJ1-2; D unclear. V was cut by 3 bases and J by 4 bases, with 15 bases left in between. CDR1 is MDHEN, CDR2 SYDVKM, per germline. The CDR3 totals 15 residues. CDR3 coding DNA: TGTGCCAGCAGTTTCCCCCCGGGATCAGGCTATGGCTACACCTTC. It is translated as CASSFPPGSGYGYTF.

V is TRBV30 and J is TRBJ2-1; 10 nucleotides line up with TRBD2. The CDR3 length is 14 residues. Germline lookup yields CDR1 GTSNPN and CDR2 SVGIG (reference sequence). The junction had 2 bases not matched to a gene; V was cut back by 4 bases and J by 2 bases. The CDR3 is CAWTSGGTYNEQFF. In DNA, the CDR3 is TGTGCCTGGACTAGCGGGGGCACCTACAATGAGCAGTTCTTC.

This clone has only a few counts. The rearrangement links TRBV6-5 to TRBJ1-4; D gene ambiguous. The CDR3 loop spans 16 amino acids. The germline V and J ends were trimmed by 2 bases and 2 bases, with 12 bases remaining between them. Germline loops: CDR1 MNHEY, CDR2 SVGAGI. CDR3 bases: TGTGCCAGCAGTTACATGATGGGCTCGACTAATGAAAAACTGTTTTTT. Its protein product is CASSYMMGSTNEKLFF.

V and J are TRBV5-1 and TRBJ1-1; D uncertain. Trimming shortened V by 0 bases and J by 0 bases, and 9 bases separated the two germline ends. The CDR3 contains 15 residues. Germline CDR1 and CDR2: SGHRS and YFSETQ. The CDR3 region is CASSLGQAMNTEAFF. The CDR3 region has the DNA TGCGCCAGCAGCTTGGGGCAGGCGATGAACACTGAAGCTTTCTTT.

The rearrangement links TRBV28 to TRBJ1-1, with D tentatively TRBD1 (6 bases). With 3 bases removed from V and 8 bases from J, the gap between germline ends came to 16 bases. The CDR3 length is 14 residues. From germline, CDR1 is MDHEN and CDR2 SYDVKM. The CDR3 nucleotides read TGTGCCAGCAGTTTTCAGGGGTTTGGTAGAGAAGCTTTCTTT. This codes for CASSFQGFGREAFF.

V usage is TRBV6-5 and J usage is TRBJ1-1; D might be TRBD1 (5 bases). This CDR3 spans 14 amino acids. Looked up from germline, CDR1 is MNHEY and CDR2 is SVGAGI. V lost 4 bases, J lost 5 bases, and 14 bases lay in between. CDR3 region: CASSSPGGWTEAFF. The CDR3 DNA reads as TGTGCCAGCAGTTCTCCCGGGGGGTGGACTGAAGCTTTCTTT.

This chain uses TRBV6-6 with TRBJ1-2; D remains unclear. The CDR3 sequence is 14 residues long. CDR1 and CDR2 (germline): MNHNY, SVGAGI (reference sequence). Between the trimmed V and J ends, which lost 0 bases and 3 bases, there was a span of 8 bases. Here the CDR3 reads CASSYSTQDYGYTF. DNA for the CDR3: TGTGCCAGCAGTTACTCAACGCAGGACTATGGCTACACCTTC.

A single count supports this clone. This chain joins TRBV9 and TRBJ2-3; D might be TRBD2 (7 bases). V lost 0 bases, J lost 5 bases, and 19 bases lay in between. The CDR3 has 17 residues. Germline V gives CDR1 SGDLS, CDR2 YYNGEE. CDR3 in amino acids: CASSVGDAGAPQDTQYF. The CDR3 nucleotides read TGTGCCAGCAGCGTAGGTGACGCGGGGGCCCCGCAAGATACGCAGTATTTT.

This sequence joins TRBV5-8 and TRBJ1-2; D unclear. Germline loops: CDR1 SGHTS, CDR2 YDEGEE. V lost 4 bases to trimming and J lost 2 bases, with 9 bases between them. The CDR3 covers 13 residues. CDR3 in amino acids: CASSKQQNYGYTF. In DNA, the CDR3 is TGTGCCAGCAGCAAACAGCAAAACTATGGCTACACCTTC.

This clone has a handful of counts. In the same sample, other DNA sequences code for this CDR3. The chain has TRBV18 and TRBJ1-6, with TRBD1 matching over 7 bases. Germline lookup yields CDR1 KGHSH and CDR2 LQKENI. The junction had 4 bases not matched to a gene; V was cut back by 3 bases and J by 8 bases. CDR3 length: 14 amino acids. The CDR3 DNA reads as TGTGCCAGCTCACCCCTCGACAGGGATTCACCCCTCCACTTT. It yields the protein CASSPLDRDSPLHF.

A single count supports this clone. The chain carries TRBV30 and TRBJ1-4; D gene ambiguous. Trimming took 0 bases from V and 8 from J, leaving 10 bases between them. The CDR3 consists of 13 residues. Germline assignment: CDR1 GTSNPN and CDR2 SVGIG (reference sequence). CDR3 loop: CAWSVTRWEKLFF. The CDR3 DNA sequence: TGTGCCTGGAGTGTAACCAGGTGGGAAAAACTGTTTTTT.

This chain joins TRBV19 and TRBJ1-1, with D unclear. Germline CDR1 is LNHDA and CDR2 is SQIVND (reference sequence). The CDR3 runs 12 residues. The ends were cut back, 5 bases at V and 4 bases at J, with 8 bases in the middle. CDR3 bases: TGTGCCAGTAGTTTGTGGAGCACTGAAGCTTTCTTT. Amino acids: CASSLWSTEAFF.

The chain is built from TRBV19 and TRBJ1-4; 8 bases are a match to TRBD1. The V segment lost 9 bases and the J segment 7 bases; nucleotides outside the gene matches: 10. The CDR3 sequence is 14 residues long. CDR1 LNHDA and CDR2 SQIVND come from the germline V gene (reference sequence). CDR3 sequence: CASRRGQGGEKLFF. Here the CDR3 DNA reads TGTGCCAGCCGCAGGGGGCAGGGCGGTGAAAAACTGTTTTTT. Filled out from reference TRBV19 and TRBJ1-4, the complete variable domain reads DGGITQSPKYLFRKEGQNVTLSCEQNLNHDAMYWYRQDPGQGLRLIYYSQIVNDFQKGDIAEGYSVSREKKESFPLTVTSAQKNPTAFYLCASRRGQGGEKLFFGSGTQLSVL.

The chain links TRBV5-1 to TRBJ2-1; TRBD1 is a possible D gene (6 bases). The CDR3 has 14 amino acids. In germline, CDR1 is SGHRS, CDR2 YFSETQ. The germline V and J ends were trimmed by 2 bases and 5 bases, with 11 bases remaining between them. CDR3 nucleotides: TGCGCCAGCAGCTTCGGGGACACCAACAATGAGCAGTTCTTC. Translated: CASSFGDTNNEQFF. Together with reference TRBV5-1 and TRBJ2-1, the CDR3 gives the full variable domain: KAGVTQTPRYLIKTRGQQVTLSCSPISGHRSVSWYQQTPGQGLQFLFEYFSETQRNKGNFPGRFSGRQFSNSRSEMNVSTLELGDSALYLCASSFGDTNNEQFFGPGTRLTVL.

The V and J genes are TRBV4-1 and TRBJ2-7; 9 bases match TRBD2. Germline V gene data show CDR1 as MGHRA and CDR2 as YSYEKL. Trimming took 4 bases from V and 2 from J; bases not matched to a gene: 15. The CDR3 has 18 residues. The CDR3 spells CASSPRGKAGGIPYEQYF. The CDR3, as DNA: TGCGCCAGCAGCCCCCGGGGGAAGGCGGGGGGGATCCCCTACGAGCAGTACTTC.

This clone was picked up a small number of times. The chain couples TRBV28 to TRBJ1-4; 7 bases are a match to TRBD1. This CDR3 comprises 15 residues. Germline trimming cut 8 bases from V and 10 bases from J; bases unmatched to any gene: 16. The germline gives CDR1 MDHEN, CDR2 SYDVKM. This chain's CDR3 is CASVDSRGEMGKLFF. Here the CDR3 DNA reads TGTGCCAGCGTAGACTCCAGGGGGGAGATGGGAAAACTGTTTTTT.

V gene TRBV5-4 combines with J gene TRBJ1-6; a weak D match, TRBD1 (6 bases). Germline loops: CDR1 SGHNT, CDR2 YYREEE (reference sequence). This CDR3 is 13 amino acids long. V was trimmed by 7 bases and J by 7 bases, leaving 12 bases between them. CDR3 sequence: CASGDRPNSPLHF. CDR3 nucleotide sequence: TGTGCCAGCGGAGACAGGCCAAATTCACCCCTCCACTTT.

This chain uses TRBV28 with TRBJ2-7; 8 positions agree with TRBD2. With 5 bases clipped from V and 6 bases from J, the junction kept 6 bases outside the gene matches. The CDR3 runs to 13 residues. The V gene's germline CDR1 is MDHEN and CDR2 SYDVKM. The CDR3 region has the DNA TGTGCCAGCAGTCCCGGGGGGGGTTCCGAGCAGTACTTC. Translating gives CASSPGGGSEQYF.

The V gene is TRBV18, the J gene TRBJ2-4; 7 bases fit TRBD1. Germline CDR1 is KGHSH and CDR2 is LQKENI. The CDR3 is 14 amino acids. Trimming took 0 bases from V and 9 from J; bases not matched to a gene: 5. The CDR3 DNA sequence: TGTGCCAGCTCACCACCGACGGGACAGCCCATTCAGTACTTC. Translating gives CASSPPTGQPIQYF.

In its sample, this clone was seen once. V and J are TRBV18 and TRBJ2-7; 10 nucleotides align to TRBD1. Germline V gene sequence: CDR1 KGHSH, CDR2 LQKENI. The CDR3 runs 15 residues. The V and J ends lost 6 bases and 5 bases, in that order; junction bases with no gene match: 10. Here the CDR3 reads CASSRTGTGDDEQYF. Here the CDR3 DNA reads TGTGCCAGCTCTCGCACCGGGACAGGGGATGACGAGCAGTACTTC. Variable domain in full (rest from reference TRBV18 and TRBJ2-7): NAGVMQNPRHLVRRRGQEARLRCSPMKGHSHVYWYRQLPEEGLKFMVYLQKENIIDESGMPKERFSAEFPKEGPSILRIQQVVRGDSAAYFCASSRTGTGDDEQYFGPGTRLTVT.

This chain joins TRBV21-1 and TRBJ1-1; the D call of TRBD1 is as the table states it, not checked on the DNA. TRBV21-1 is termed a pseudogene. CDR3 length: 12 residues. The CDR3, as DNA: TGTGCCAGCAGCATATACAGGGGCTCAGCTTTCTTT. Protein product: CASSIYRGSAFF.

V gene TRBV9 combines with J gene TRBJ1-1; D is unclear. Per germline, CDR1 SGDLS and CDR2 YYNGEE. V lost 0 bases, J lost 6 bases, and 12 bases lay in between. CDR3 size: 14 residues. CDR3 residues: CASSVGPGTPEAFF. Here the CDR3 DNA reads TGTGCCAGCAGCGTAGGACCGGGTACCCCTGAAGCTTTCTTT.

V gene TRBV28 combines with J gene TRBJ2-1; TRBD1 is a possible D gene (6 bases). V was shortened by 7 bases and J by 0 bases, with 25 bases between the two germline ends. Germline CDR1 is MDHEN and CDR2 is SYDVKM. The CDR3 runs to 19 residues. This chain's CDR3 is CASTLGGAGDWVSYNEQFF. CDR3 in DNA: TGTGCCAGCACCCTTGGTGGGGCAGGGGATTGGGTCTCCTACAATGAGCAGTTCTTC.

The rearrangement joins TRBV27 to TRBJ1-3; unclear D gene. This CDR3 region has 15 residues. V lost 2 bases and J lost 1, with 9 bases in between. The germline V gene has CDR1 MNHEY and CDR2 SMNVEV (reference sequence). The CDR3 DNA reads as TGTGCCAGCAGTTTAGAGGGAAGGTCTGGAAACACCATATATTTT. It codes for CASSLEGRSGNTIYF.

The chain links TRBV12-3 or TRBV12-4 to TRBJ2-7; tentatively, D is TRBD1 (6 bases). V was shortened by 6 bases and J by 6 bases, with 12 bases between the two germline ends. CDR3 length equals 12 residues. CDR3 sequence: CASSPTGGEQYF. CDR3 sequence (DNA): TGTGCCAGCAGCCCGACAGGTGGCGAGCAGTACTTC.